The 27 T cell receptor beta chains listed next were all sequenced from one sample in a study of CD8+ T cells in alopecia areata (dated by TCRdb to between 2017 and 2018). Library generation was performed with the immunoSEQ multiplex PCR assay. For TCR sequencing, RNA was extracted from every sample and reverse transcribed into cDNA to serve as template. Held by TCRdb, this immuneACCESS table contains in-frame sequences only and omits some clones. Under half of the omission traces to an unresolved V gene where checked; the cause of the rest is unknown. This sample gives roughly 180,000 clones in total; over 55% of them show up just once. The ten largest make up 1.5% to 2% of the sample. Reading the label with the study, this specimen's time point is: baseline before oral tofacitinib. The sequencing used CD4+ T cells sorted from blood, collected at week 0. Receptors originate from a human donor with alopecia areata.

This chain connects TRBV20-1 to TRBJ2-7, with a weak D call TRBD1 (6 bases). V was pared by 8 bases and J by 2 bases, with 10 bases between. The CDR3 runs to 11 residues. Germline CDR1 reads DFQATT; CDR2 reads SNEGSKA (reference sequence). CDR3 sequence (DNA): TGCAGTACACAGGGTCCCTACGAGCAGTACTTC. Translated, it gives CSTQGPYEQYF.

This clone has a single count. The chain uses TRBV30 and TRBJ2-4; 7 nucleotides align to TRBD1. The CDR3 has 15 residues. V shed 2 bases, J shed 4 bases, and the junction held 8 bases outside the gene matches. Germline V gene data show CDR1 as GTSNPN and CDR2 as SVGIG (reference sequence). In nucleotides, the CDR3 is TGTGCCTGGAGTTGGGACAGAAAAGAGAAAAACATTCAGTACTTC. Translation: CAWSWDRKEKNIQYF.

This chain uses TRBV29-1 with TRBJ2-4; 8 bases agree with TRBD1. Germline V gene sequence: CDR1 SQVTM, CDR2 ANQGSEA. Losses at the gene ends were 2 bases for V and 6 bases for J; bases not matched to a gene: 0. This CDR3 region has 12 residues. CDR3 coding DNA: TGCAGCGTTGAAACAGGGGGAAACATTCAGTACTTC. Translating it yields CSVETGGNIQYF.

J is TRBJ1-2 and V is TRBV29-1; D gene ambiguous. CDR3 length equals 11 residues. Trimming cost V 8 bases and J 8 bases, with 15 bases left between them. Germline V lookup: CDR1 SQVTM, CDR2 ANQGSEA. CDR3 amino acids: CSTDSVRGYTF. CDR3 DNA: TGCAGCACCGACTCGGTGAGAGGCTACACCTTC.

The chain combines TRBV28 with TRBJ2-3, with a weak D call TRBD1 (5 bases). The CDR3 extends over 14 amino acids. V was shortened by 6 bases and J by 2 bases, with 12 bases between the two germline ends. From germline, CDR1 is MDHEN and CDR2 SYDVKM. As DNA, the CDR3 is TGTGCCAGCAGGGAGCAGGGCTCCACAGATACGCAGTATTTT. Protein sequence: CASREQGSTDTQYF.

The chain links TRBV29-1 to TRBJ1-4, with TRBD1 as a possible D gene (6 bases). The ends were cut back, 0 bases at V and 7 bases at J, with 15 bases in the middle. The V gene's germline CDR1 is SQVTM and CDR2 ANQGSEA. The CDR3 length is 15 residues. The CDR3 loop is CSVEELGAGREKLFF. DNA of the CDR3: TGCAGCGTTGAAGAGCTGGGGGCAGGGCGTGAAAAACTGTTTTTT.

The rearrangement links TRBV6-5 to TRBJ2-5, with TRBD1 matching over 9 bases. Unmatched junction bases numbered 7, after V lost 5 bases and J lost 3 bases. The length of the CDR3 is 15 residues. The V gene's germline CDR1 is MNHEY and CDR2 SVGAGI. The CDR3 sequence is CASSPGTGNKETQYF. For the CDR3, the DNA is TGTGCCAGCAGTCCCGGGACAGGGAATAAAGAGACCCAGTACTTC.

The chain couples TRBV6-5 to TRBJ1-1; D possibly corresponds to TRBD1 (5 bases). The V gene lost 4 bases and the J gene lost 7 bases, with 13 bases spanning the gap. This CDR3 contains 13 residues. Germline V lookup: CDR1 MNHEY, CDR2 SVGAGI. As DNA, the CDR3 is TGTGCCAGCAGTTTCCTCGGGGGGAATGAAGCTTTCTTT. As protein: CASSFLGGNEAFF.

This clone was counted a few times. The chain employs TRBV6-1 and TRBJ1-1; D may be TRBD1 (6 bases). V lost 2 bases, J lost 6 bases, and 16 bases lay in between. Germline V lookup: CDR1 MNHNS, CDR2 SASEGT. The CDR3 spans 15 residues. The CDR3 loop is CASSERNRVRSEAFF. CDR3 in DNA: TGTGCCAGCAGTGAAAGGAACAGGGTGAGGTCTGAAGCTTTCTTT.

The chain recombines TRBV10-3 with TRBJ2-5; the match to TRBD2 covers 7 bases. Germline values: CDR1 ENHRY, CDR2 SYGVKD. The CDR3 length is 13 residues. J was trimmed by 5 bases and V by 4 bases; bases with no gene match: 4. CDR3 loop: CAISAGLKETQYF. In DNA, the CDR3 is TGTGCCATCAGTGCGGGACTAAAGGAGACCCAGTACTTC.

This chain joins TRBV30 and TRBJ1-1; no firm D call. Germline V lookup: CDR1 GTSNPN, CDR2 SVGIG (reference sequence). The CDR3 extends over 15 amino acids. The ends were cut back, 0 bases at V and 0 bases at J, with 11 bases in the middle. The CDR3 DNA reads as TGTGCCTGGAGTGTATATGGCAGCGTGAACACTGAAGCTTTCTTT. It is translated as CAWSVYGSVNTEAFF.

The chain couples TRBV25-1 to TRBJ1-1, with TRBD1 identical over 7 bases. Unmatched junction bases numbered 4, after V lost 5 bases and J lost 7 bases. Germline-derived CDR1 and CDR2 are MGHDK and SYGVNS. CDR3 length: 12 amino acids. The CDR3 here is CASSRDSDEAFF. The CDR3 nucleotides read TGTGCCAGCAGTAGGGACAGTGATGAAGCTTTCTTT.

This clone has only a few counts. The J gene is TRBJ1-1, the V gene TRBV30, with TRBD1 matching over 7 bases. This CDR3 has 15 residues. Germline CDR1 reads GTSNPN; CDR2 reads SVGIG (reference sequence). Trimming took 0 bases from V and 1 from J; bases not matched to a gene: 5. The CDR3 nucleotides read TGTGCCTGGAGTGTTACAGGGGTCCCGAACACTGAAGCTTTCTTT. Its translation is CAWSVTGVPNTEAFF.

This clone was seen only once. The rearrangement uses TRBV30 and TRBJ2-3; possibly TRBD1 for D (5 bases). Trimming took 3 bases from V and 3 from J, leaving 16 bases between them. This CDR3 contains 15 residues. From germline, CDR1 is GTSNPN and CDR2 SVGIG (reference sequence). The CDR3 loop is CAWRIAGLGTDTQYF. In DNA, the CDR3 is TGTGCCTGGAGGATCGCAGGGCTCGGAACAGATACGCAGTATTTT.

As regards this clone: The same CDR3 is also encoded by other DNA sequences in this sample. J is TRBJ1-5 and V is TRBV29-1; no clear D gene. Trimming removed 6 bases at V and 3 bases at J, with 9 bases between. The CDR3 consists of 12 residues. Per germline, CDR1 SQVTM and CDR2 ANQGSEA. CDR3 bases: TGCAGCGTCGGAGGAAACAATCAGCCCCAGCATTTT. Its protein is CSVGGNNQPQHF.

The chain has TRBV19 and TRBJ2-6; maybe TRBD1 (6 bases). The V gene's germline CDR1 is LNHDA and CDR2 SQIVND (reference sequence). CDR3 length: 17 amino acids. V was cut by 11 bases and J by 0 bases, with 20 bases left in between. The CDR3 nucleotides are TGTGCCTCATACCCCGGCAGGGGTAGCTCTGGGGCCAACGTCCTGACTTTC. It yields the protein CASYPGRGSSGANVLTF. Full variable domain (missing parts from reference TRBV19 and TRBJ2-6): DGGITQSPKYLFRKEGQNVTLSCEQNLNHDAMYWYRQDPGQGLRLIYYSQIVNDFQKGDIAEGYSVSREKKESFPLTVTSAQKNPTAFYLCASYPGRGSSGANVLTFGAGSRLTVL.

The rearrangement joins TRBV28 to TRBJ1-5, with D maybe TRBD1 (6 bases). Trimming pared 5 bases from V and 5 bases from J, leaving 7 bases between. The CDR3 contains 12 residues. Germline V gene sequence: CDR1 MDHEN, CDR2 SYDVKM. The DNA of the CDR3 is TGTGCCAGCAGTGGGGGCGATCAGCCCCAGCATTTT. The encoded protein is CASSGGDQPQHF.

This chain connects TRBV29-1 to TRBJ1-1; D is unclear. Germline loops: CDR1 SQVTM, CDR2 ANQGSEA. V gave up 7 bases and J gave up 1 base, with 7 bases separating them. CDR3 length: 11 amino acids. The CDR3 loop is CSDTRNTEAFF. CDR3 in DNA: TGCAGCGATACACGGAACACTGAAGCTTTCTTT.

The gene calls are TRBV19 and TRBJ1-5; the D is unclear. The germline V gene encodes CDR1 LNHDA and CDR2 SQIVND (reference sequence). The CDR3 is made up of 14 amino acids. V lost 3 bases and J lost 0, with 6 bases in between. The CDR3 loop reads CASSMENSNQPQHF. For the CDR3, the DNA is TGTGCCAGTAGTATGGAGAATAGCAATCAGCCCCAGCATTTT. Full variable domain (missing parts from reference TRBV19 and TRBJ1-5): DGGITQSPKYLFRKEGQNVTLSCEQNLNHDAMYWYRQDPGQGLRLIYYSQIVNDFQKGDIAEGYSVSREKKESFPLTVTSAQKNPTAFYLCASSMENSNQPQHFGDGTRLSIL.

V and J are TRBV4-3 and TRBJ2-3, with 11 bases lining up with TRBD2. The CDR3 is made up of 15 amino acids. The V and J ends lost 3 bases and 6 bases, in that order; junction bases with no gene match: 5. In germline, CDR1 is LGHNA, CDR2 YSLEER. This CDR3 is CASSHSGGVEDTQYF. CDR3 nucleotides: TGCGCCAGCAGCCATAGCGGGGGGGTTGAGGATACGCAGTATTTT.

This clone was seen at least ten times. This rearrangement joins TRBV11-1 to TRBJ2-2, with D hard to call. CDR1 is SGHAT and CDR2 is FQDESV in the germline V gene (reference sequence). The CDR3 totals 15 residues. The V and J ends lost 5 bases and 1 base respectively, with 11 bases between them. CDR3 sequence: CASSELTGNTGELFF. In nucleotides, the CDR3 is TGTGCCAGCAGCGAATTAACTGGGAACACCGGGGAGCTGTTTTTT. Using reference TRBV11-1 and TRBJ2-2 for the parts outside the CDR3, the full variable domain is EAEVAQSPRYKITEKSQAVAFWCDPISGHATLYWYRQILGQGPELLVQFQDESVVDDSQLPKDRFSAERLKGVDSTLKIQPAELGDSAMYLCASSELTGNTGELFFGEGSRLTVL.

The J gene is TRBJ1-2, the V gene TRBV30, with D maybe TRBD1 (5 bases). Germline loops: CDR1 GTSNPN, CDR2 SVGIG (reference sequence). CDR3 length equals 14 residues. Trimming removed 4 bases at V and 2 bases at J, with 14 bases between. The CDR3 is CAWNHRTGNYGYTF. The CDR3 nucleotides are TGTGCCTGGAACCACAGGACTGGGAACTATGGCTACACCTTC. The entire variable domain, with the rest obtained from reference TRBV30 and TRBJ1-2, is as follows: SQTIHQWPATLVQPVGSPLSLECTVEGTSNPNLYWYRQAAGRGLQLLFYSVGIGQISSEVPQNLSASRPQDRQFILSSKKLLLSDSGFYLCAWNHRTGNYGYTFGSGTRLTVV.

The genes are TRBV10-3 and TRBJ2-1; the D gene is possibly TRBD2 (5 bases). Germline assignment: CDR1 ENHRY and CDR2 SYGVKD. V was pared by 4 bases and J by 7 bases, with 8 bases between. The length of the CDR3 is 12 residues. The CDR3 loop is CAISGTGNEQFF. The CDR3 nucleotides are TGTGCCATCAGTGGGACGGGGAATGAGCAGTTCTTC.

This chain joins TRBV7-9 and TRBJ1-6, with D possibly matching TRBD1 (6 bases). Between the trimmed V and J ends, which lost 0 bases and 6 bases, there was a span of 6 bases. CDR3 length: 14 residues. The germline gives CDR1 SEHNR, CDR2 FQNEAQ (reference sequence). The CDR3 loop reads CASSLAQGNSPLHF. In DNA form, the CDR3 reads TGTGCCAGCAGCTTAGCACAGGGTAATTCACCCCTCCACTTT.

The gene calls are TRBV5-6 and TRBJ2-7; the match to TRBD1 covers 9 bases. This CDR3 contains 15 residues. V shed 4 bases and J 0 bases; nucleotides not matched to a gene: 5. Germline CDR1 reads SGHDT; CDR2 reads YYEEEE. CDR3 residues: CASSVPGQGSYEQYF. CDR3 bases: TGTGCCAGCAGCGTACCGGGACAGGGCTCCTACGAGCAGTACTTC.

The chain recombines TRBV13 with TRBJ2-7; 7 nucleotides agree with TRBD2. The germline V gene has CDR1 PRHDT and CDR2 FYEKMQ (reference sequence). Germline trimming cut 2 bases from V and 2 bases from J; bases unmatched to any gene: 6. The CDR3 runs 15 residues. DNA of the CDR3: TGTGCCAGCAGCTTATCGGGCGGGGGAACCTACGAGCAGTACTTC. This codes for CASSLSGGGTYEQYF.

This clone was seen more than once but under ten times. In the same sample, other DNA sequences code for this CDR3. V usage is TRBV29-1 and J usage is TRBJ2-3; D is unclear. V lost 1 base and J 2 bases, leaving 7 bases between the germline ends. The length of the CDR3 is 13 residues. Germline V gene data show CDR1 as SQVTM and CDR2 as ANQGSEA. The CDR3 is CSVEGQLTDTQYF. CDR3 DNA: TGCAGCGTTGAAGGGCAGCTCACAGATACGCAGTATTTT.